This TCR beta chain was retrieved from a study of blood T cell repertoires in COVID-19. Sequencing was performed with immunoSEQ multiplex PCR; in TCRdb, only in-frame clones are kept and a portion is missing. The sample has 130,000 to 150,000 clones; roughly 82% are singletons. This CDR3 contains 18 residues. Per germline, CDR1 LNHDA and CDR2 SQIVND (reference sequence). As regards this clone: Sequence at one end of the junction differs from germline and may be a read error.

The chain employs TRBV19 and TRBJ1-4; D call uncertain. Sequencing was performed on peripheral blood. This clonotype was obtained from a human donor in a cohort sampled during active COVID-19. CDR3 DNA sequence: TGTGCCAGTAGTGAGTGGTCCCCCGACGGTGCAACTAGTGAAAAACTGTTTTTT. This translates into CASSEWSPDGATSEKLFF. The variable domain in full, completed from reference TRBV19 and TRBJ1-4, reads DGGITQSPKYLFRKEGQNVTLSCEQNLNHDAMYWYRQDPGQGLRLIYYSQIVNDFQKGDIAEGYSVSREKKESFPLTVTSAQKNPTAFYLCASSEWSPDGATSEKLFFGSGTQLSVL.